These 26 T cell receptor beta chains originate from one sample sequenced in a study of human T cells and chemical hapten exposure (dated by TCRdb to about 2021). The intended sense of this specimen's time point label: patch test 1, 2 weeks after DPC sensitization. Read against the paper, the sample's treatment or condition label means: therapeutic diphenylcyclopropenone sensitization with weekly scalp DPC. The library was prepared using RACE. Sequencing was carried out with a NextSeq 500. TCRdb took the public reads, trimmed them with fastp at Q25, ran MiXCR for clone calling and kept in-frame beta chains. All rows with the same CDR3 protein become a single entry with the most common DNA and genes. Here the sample has roughly 82,000 distinct CDR3 sequences; 12% occur a single time. The ten largest clonotypes hold roughly 4% of the sample. The sample was whole blood, taken in connection with sensitization to the hapten diphenylcyclopropenone (DPC). These receptors all stem from a woman aged 55-70 years with alopecia areata. Some clones in this sample may be carry-over from other donors' samples.

Ten or more counts support this clonotype. The chain has TRBV3-1 and TRBJ1-4, with unresolved D. The CDR3 covers 16 residues. Germline CDR1 and CDR2: LGHDT and YNNKEL (reference sequence). Trimming took off 4 bases at V and 3 bases at J, with 15 bases between the two ends. The CDR3 DNA follows: TGTGCCAGCAGCCCCAGAAGTGGTCAGCCTAATGAAAAACTGTTTTTT. Protein sequence: CASSPRSGQPNEKLFF.

The chain carries TRBV2 and TRBJ2-3; D may match TRBD1 or TRBD2 (5 bases each). The CDR3 totals 14 residues. Germline loops: CDR1 SNHLY, CDR2 FYNNEI. V lost 7 bases to trimming and J lost 2 bases, with 13 bases between them. This CDR3 is CASTSGTATDTQYF. As DNA, the CDR3 is TGTGCCAGCACCTCCGGGACCGCCACAGATACGCAGTATTTT.

V and J are TRBV20-1 and TRBJ1-2; no definite D call. The CDR3 is 9 residues long. Trimming shortened V by 3 bases and J by 4 bases, and 0 bases separated the two germline ends. Germline CDR1 DFQATT, CDR2 SNEGSKA (reference sequence). This CDR3 is CSASYGYTF. The CDR3 DNA reads TGCAGTGCTAGCTATGGCTACACCTTC.

The J gene is TRBJ1-2, the V gene TRBV2; the D is unclear. V lost 5 bases, J lost 8 bases, and 12 bases lay in between. The CDR3 has 12 residues. The V gene's germline CDR1 is SNHLY and CDR2 FYNNEI. CDR3 region: CASSTLTGGYTF. CDR3 DNA: TGTGCCAGCAGTACCCTCACGGGGGGCTACACCTTC.

The V call is TRBV4-2, the J call TRBJ2-3; TRBD2 matches 7 bases. CDR1 and CDR2 from the germline V gene are LGHNA and YNFKEQ. Trimming at V came to 0 bases and at J to 2 bases, leaving 14 bases not matched to a gene. This CDR3 spans 19 amino acids. The CDR3 protein is CASSQDILRRGKLTDTQYF. CDR3 coding DNA: TGTGCCAGCAGCCAAGATATCTTGCGGCGGGGGAAGCTCACAGATACGCAGTATTTT.

This clonotype was seen at least ten times. V gene TRBV5-1 combines with J gene TRBJ1-1, with a weak D call TRBD1 (5 bases). Trimming pared 0 bases from V and 0 bases from J, leaving 9 bases between. Germline CDR1 and CDR2: SGHRS and YFSETQ. CDR3 length: 15 amino acids. The CDR3 here is CASSLGAGLNTEAFF. The CDR3, as DNA: TGCGCCAGCAGCTTGGGTGCAGGGCTGAACACTGAAGCTTTCTTT.

This chain uses TRBV6-6 with TRBJ2-1; TRBD1 or TRBD2 may be the D gene (5 bases each). There are 13 residues in the CDR3. Looked up from germline, CDR1 is MNHNY and CDR2 is SVGAGI (reference sequence). V gave up 2 bases and J gave up 3 bases, with 5 bases separating them. CDR3 bases: TGTGCCAGCAGTTACGGGGGCTACAATGAGCAGTTCTTC. It codes for CASSYGGYNEQFF.

This clonotype has a count of ten or more. The chain combines TRBV7-3 with TRBJ2-1; D is perhaps TRBD1 or TRBD2 (5 bases each). The V end was cut by 1 base, the J end by 5 bases, with 12 bases between. Per the germline V gene, CDR1 is SGHTA and CDR2 is FQGTGA. This CDR3 spans 15 amino acids. The CDR3 loop reads CASSLMAGTHNEQFF. Written as DNA, the CDR3 is TGTGCCAGCAGCTTAATGGCAGGGACCCACAATGAGCAGTTCTTC.

This clonotype has only a few counts. The chain recombines TRBV18 with TRBJ2-7; 10 positions match TRBD1. The germline CDR1 and CDR2 sequences are KGHSH and LQKENI. V dropped 3 bases and J dropped 2; count of bases not matched to a gene: 4. This CDR3 region has 15 residues. Here the CDR3 DNA reads TGTGCCAGCTCACCCGGGACAGGGGATCCCTACGAGCAGTACTTC. Protein product: CASSPGTGDPYEQYF.

This clonotype came up many times. V is TRBV6-1 and J is TRBJ1-1; D is unclear. Germline lookup yields CDR1 MNHNS and CDR2 SASEGT. Trimming removed 10 bases at V and 5 bases at J, with 14 bases between. This CDR3 is 12 amino acids long. The CDR3 loop reads CATLLRVTEAFF. DNA for the CDR3: TGTGCCACCCTGCTGCGGGTGACTGAAGCTTTCTTT.

This clonotype appeared a few times. This chain connects TRBV7-9 to TRBJ1-4; D possibly corresponds to TRBD1 (6 bases). Trimming removed 5 bases at V and 13 bases at J, with 14 bases between. Germline V gene lookup returns CDR1 SEHNR and CDR2 FQNEAQ (reference sequence). The CDR3 totals 12 residues. The CDR3 DNA reads as TGTGCCAGCAGCCCGACAGGCGGGGTACTGTTTTTT. It codes for CASSPTGGVLFF.

This rearrangement joins TRBV30 to TRBJ2-1; TRBD2 matches 14 bases. The trim removed 5 bases at V and 10 bases at J, leaving 10 bases unmatched. The CDR3 is 15 amino acids. The germline CDR1 and CDR2 sequences are GTSNPN and SVGIG (reference sequence). CDR3 protein: CAWDQGLAGVLEQFF. The DNA for the CDR3 is TGTGCCTGGGATCAGGGACTAGCGGGGGTGTTGGAGCAGTTCTTC.

The table lists this clonotype with a few counts. The chain couples TRBV5-1 to TRBJ2-7; TRBD1 is a possible D gene (5 bases). This CDR3 has 15 amino acids. V was pared by 2 bases and J by 2 bases, with 14 bases between. Germline assignment: CDR1 SGHRS and CDR2 YFSETQ. In DNA form, the CDR3 reads TGCGCCAGCAGCTTCACCACAGGACAAACCTACGAGCAGTACTTC. Residues: CASSFTTGQTYEQYF.

This clonotype was seen ten or more times. This rearrangement joins TRBV7-9 to TRBJ2-5; 7 bases agree with TRBD1. Germline V gene data show CDR1 as SEHNR and CDR2 as FQNEAQ (reference sequence). V was clipped by 5 bases and J by 6 bases; unmatched bases: 6. The CDR3 length is 13 residues. CDR3 protein: CASSRDSRQTQYF. The CDR3, as DNA: TGTGCCAGCAGCCGGGACAGTCGGCAGACCCAGTACTTC.

The genes are TRBV2 and TRBJ1-2, with 9 nucleotides matching TRBD1. CDR3 length: 13 residues. Germline-derived CDR1 and CDR2 are SNHLY and FYNNEI. Unmatched junction bases numbered 2, after V lost 6 bases and J lost 3 bases. CDR3 nucleotide sequence: TGTGCCAGCAGAGGGACAGGGCACTATGGCTACACCTTC. As protein: CASRGTGHYGYTF.

This clonotype has just a few counts. The rearrangement links TRBV10-2 to TRBJ1-2; D may be TRBD1 (5 bases). Germline lookup yields CDR1 WSHSY and CDR2 SAAADI. V shed 5 bases and J shed 8 bases, with 15 bases lying between them. The CDR3 length is 13 residues. The CDR3 DNA is TGCGCCAGCAGTTCGGGACTTGTCGAAGGCTACACCTTC. Translating gives CASSSGLVEGYTF.

The chain employs TRBV20-1 and TRBJ2-2; D is possibly TRBD2 (6 bases). Trimming pared 4 bases from V and 5 bases from J, leaving 17 bases between. The germline V gene has CDR1 DFQATT and CDR2 SNEGSKA (reference sequence). The CDR3 sequence is 15 residues long. CDR3 protein: CSAITGTEGTGELFF. In DNA form, the CDR3 reads TGCAGTGCTATAACCGGGACTGAGGGTACCGGGGAGCTGTTTTTT.

The chain uses TRBV21-1 and TRBJ1-2. TRBV21-1 is a known pseudogene. The CDR3 covers 16 residues. The CDR3, as DNA: TGTGCCAGCAGCAAAGGCCTCAAGCGATCTAACTATGGCTACACCTTC. It encodes CASSKGLKRSNYGYTF.

The rearrangement links TRBV9 to TRBJ2-5; possible D gene TRBD2, 5 bases. The germline gives CDR1 SGDLS, CDR2 YYNGEE. V dropped 0 bases and J dropped 4 bases, with 10 bases sitting between them. The CDR3 covers 14 residues. CDR3 amino acids: CASSVEAGLETQYF. The CDR3 DNA sequence: TGTGCCAGCAGCGTAGAGGCCGGACTAGAGACCCAGTACTTC.

The V and J genes are TRBV4-1 and TRBJ1-6, with 7 bases aligning to TRBD1. Looked up from germline, CDR1 is MGHRA and CDR2 is YSYEKL. The J segment lost 3 bases and the V segment lost 1 base, leaving 3 bases of the junction unmatched. This CDR3 contains 16 residues. CDR3 residues: CASSQGAGGYNSPLHF. The CDR3 DNA reads as TGCGCCAGCAGCCAAGGGGCAGGGGGCTATAATTCACCCCTCCACTTT.

This clonotype occurred many times. V usage is TRBV10-3 and J usage is TRBJ1-1; tentative D call: TRBD1 (5 bases). This CDR3 region has 15 residues. In germline, CDR1 is ENHRY, CDR2 SYGVKD. The V gene lost 11 bases and the J gene lost 3 bases, with 22 bases spanning the gap. The DNA for the CDR3 is TGTGCCTCAATGTCGGGGCAGGGTTCCGACACTGAAGCTTTCTTT. Amino acid sequence: CASMSGQGSDTEAFF.

This clonotype was seen a handful of times. The chain carries TRBV27 and TRBJ1-5, with no clear D. The germline V gene encodes CDR1 MNHEY and CDR2 SMNVEV (reference sequence). V was cut by 5 bases and J by 4 bases, with 9 bases left in between. This CDR3 comprises 13 residues. The CDR3 protein is CASSPHYNQPQHF. The CDR3 coding sequence is TGTGCCAGCAGTCCTCACTATAATCAGCCCCAGCATTTT.

This clonotype was seen a few times. The chain employs TRBV7-6 and TRBJ2-5, with TRBD2 identical over 12 bases. The J segment lost 1 base and the V segment lost 5 bases, leaving 8 bases of the junction unmatched. CDR3 length: 17 amino acids. Germline V gene data show CDR1 as SGHVS and CDR2 as FNYEAQ. The CDR3 region has the DNA TGTGCCAGCAGCCCGGGACTAGCGGGCGGCGGCCAAGAGACCCAGTACTTC. This gives the protein CASSPGLAGGGQETQYF.

This clonotype was seen a few times. J is TRBJ2-2 and V is TRBV7-9, with 7 bases aligning to TRBD1. CDR1 is SEHNR and CDR2 is FQNEAQ in the germline V gene (reference sequence). CDR3 size: 15 residues. Trimming cost V 6 bases and J 2 bases; bases outside gene matches: 6. DNA of the CDR3: TGTGCCAGCAGTAACCGGGACAGTAACACCGGGGAGCTGTTTTTT. Amino acids: CASSNRDSNTGELFF.

There are many counts of this clonotype. V and J are TRBV3-1 and TRBJ1-6; no firm D call. The CDR3 consists of 15 residues. The germline gives CDR1 LGHDT, CDR2 YNNKEL (reference sequence). Trimming shortened V by 1 base and J by 5 bases, and 9 bases separated the two germline ends. The CDR3 here is CASSQGVRDNSPLHF. In DNA form, the CDR3 reads TGTGCCAGCAGCCAAGGGGTTAGGGATAATTCACCCCTCCACTTT. The full variable domain, in which reference TRBV3-1 and TRBJ1-6 provide the parts outside the CDR3, is DTAVSQTPKYLVTQMGNDKSIKCEQNLGHDTMYWYKQDSKKFLKIMFSYNNKELIINETVPNRFSPKSPDKAHLNLHINSLELGDSAVYFCASSQGVRDNSPLHFGNGTRLTVT.

This sequence joins TRBV5-6 and TRBJ1-2; TRBD1 matches at 11 bases. V shed 4 bases, J shed 4 bases, and the junction held 15 bases outside the gene matches. Germline CDR1 is SGHDT and CDR2 is YYEEEE. The CDR3 sequence is 18 residues long. As DNA, the CDR3 is TGTGCCAGCAGCATGAGGACAGGGGGCCAGGCAATGCTCTATGGCTACACCTTC. Protein sequence: CASSMRTGGQAMLYGYTF.